The source of this T cell receptor (beta chain) is a study of blood T cell repertoires in COVID-19. Background on the study: Samples representing acute and convalescent COVID-19 were sourced from the United States, Italy and Spain.

This CDR3 region has 17 residues. CDR1 is SGHRS, CDR2 YFSETQ, per germline. The junction had 13 bases not matched to a gene; V was cut back by 4 bases and J by 4 bases. Sequenced by immunoSEQ multiplex PCR; TCRdb stores in-frame clones only, minus some. The table includes about 80,000 clones, 60% to 80% detected once. This clonotype was obtained from a man aged 65 to 79 with active or convalescent COVID-19. The J gene is TRBJ2-7, the V gene TRBV5-1; TRBD1 matches at 11 bases. Sequencing was done on a sample of peripheral blood. CDR3 residues: CASSKWRTGGDVYEQYF. Here the CDR3 DNA reads TGCGCCAGCAGCAAATGGAGGACAGGGGGCGATGTTTACGAGCAGTACTTC. The variable domain in full, completed from reference TRBV5-1 and TRBJ2-7, reads KAGVTQTPRYLIKTRGQQVTLSCSPISGHRSVSWYQQTPGQGLQFLFEYFSETQRNKGNFPGRFSGRQFSNSRSEMNVSTLELGDSALYLCASSKWRTGGDVYEQYFGPGTRLTVT.